This TCR beta chain was observed in a study of blood T cell repertoires in COVID-19. Study in general: Some COVID-19 samples were acute and others convalescent; all came from the United States, Italy and Spain.

The CDR3 length is 15 residues. Sequenced by immunoSEQ multiplex PCR; TCRdb stores in-frame clones only, minus some. The sample has 200,000 to 300,000 clones, around 89% seen once. Enrollees, about 18 to 90 years old, lived in approximately 25 US areas. Cohorts were based on clinical histories the participants reported. Among Cohort 3 donors, those recovered had two negative PCRs, clearance, or symptom resolution. This sequence originates from a man aged 40-49 years who had recovered from COVID-19. Sequences were obtained from PBMCs or T cells enriched from blood (not recorded which). The J gene is TRBJ1-5, the V gene TRBV21-1; the listed D gene, TRBD1, was not tested against the DNA. TRBV21-1 is termed a pseudogene. The CDR3 spells CASSAGRGGNQPQHF. The CDR3 bases are TGTGCCAGCAGCGCCGGCAGGGGTGGGAATCAGCCCCAGCATTTT.